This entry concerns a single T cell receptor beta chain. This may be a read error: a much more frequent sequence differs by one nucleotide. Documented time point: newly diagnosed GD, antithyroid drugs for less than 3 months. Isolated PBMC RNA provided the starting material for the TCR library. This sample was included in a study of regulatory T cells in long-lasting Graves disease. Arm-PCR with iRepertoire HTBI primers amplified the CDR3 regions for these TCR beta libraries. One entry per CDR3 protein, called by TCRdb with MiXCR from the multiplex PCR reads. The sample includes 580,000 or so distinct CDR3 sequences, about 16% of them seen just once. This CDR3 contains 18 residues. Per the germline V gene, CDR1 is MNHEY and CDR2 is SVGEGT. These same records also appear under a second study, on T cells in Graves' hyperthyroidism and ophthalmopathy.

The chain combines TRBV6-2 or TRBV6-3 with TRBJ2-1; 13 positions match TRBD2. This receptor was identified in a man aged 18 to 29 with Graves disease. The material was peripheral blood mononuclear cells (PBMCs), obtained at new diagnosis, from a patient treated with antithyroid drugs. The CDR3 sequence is CASSSSPGTSGKYNEQSF. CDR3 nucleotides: TGTGCCAGCAGTTCCTCGCCCGGGACTAGCGGGAAGTACAATGAGCAGTCCTTC.